This T cell receptor beta chain was profiled in a study of blood T cell repertoires in COVID-19 (TCRdb year 2020). Background for the entire study: Samples covering the acute and convalescent phases of COVID-19 were provided by collaborators in the United States, Italy and Spain. The repertoires were made available in a free public database intended to serve as a resource for research on the immune response to SARS-CoV-2. The dataset comprised deeply sampled blood TCRbeta repertoires from subjects exposed to, actively infected with, or recovered from COVID-19. Where available, HLA class I and class II types were taken from metadata supplied by the sample provider and were not determined by assay-based typing. Nearly every sample came with metadata listing a de-identified subject ID, COVID-19 status, age in years and sex. The material from the prospective study consisted of cDNA or gDNA derived from T cells, B-cell-depleted T cells, or PBMCs. Samples came from the ongoing ImmuneRACE study (first 160 participants) plus 1,254 subjects from 6 global collaborators.

Relative to germline, V is missing 4 bases and J is missing 6 bases, with 11 bases of the junction outside any gene match. The CDR3 contains 15 residues, cysteine and phenylalanine counted. The CDR3 DNA has 45 bases and is translated from base 1. CDR1 and CDR2 are drawn from the germline V gene: SGDLS, YYNGEE. Points the paper makes about the study in general: The quantity of clinical and demographic metadata differed by source and by participant and was supplied without curation.

A note on this clone: It lacks a known antigen. Base qualities are not provided; no much larger clone lies one nucleotide away.

The immunoSEQ Assay, a bias-controlled multiplex PCR, was used to amplify TCRbeta CDR3 regions from genomic DNA. Under the source paper's analysis protocol: The number of nucleated cells in each sample was estimated from the amplification of reference gene primers within the assay. To quantify the absolute abundance of each unique TCRbeta CDR3 rearrangement, sequence reads were collapsed and filtered. For each sample, productive Simpson clonality was calculated as the square root of Simpson's diversity index across productive rearrangements. TCRdb provides this immuneACCESS table in a form limited to in-frame rearrangements. Some clones are lacking; in checked studies, under half of them reflect an unresolved V gene, and why the rest are absent is not known. V, J and clone size derive from that table, while D and trimming were established from the DNA sequence. Counted in this sample were more than 350,000 clones; 85% to 90% of them appeared once. The top ten clonotypes cover approximately 9.3% of the sample.

In the prospective study, participants were 18 to 89 years old, resided in about two dozen geographic areas of the United States, and were enrolled through a virtual design. To assign participants to cohorts, the prospective study relied on clinical history that participants themselves reported in a screening survey and a study questionnaire. Recovered participants in ImmuneRACE Cohort 3 were defined as having two consecutive negative NP/OP PCR tests, clearance from a healthcare professional, or resolution of symptoms. Each participant in the prospective study had whole blood, serum and a nasopharyngeal or oropharyngeal swab collected by mobile phlebotomists. Participants in the prospective study had the option to provide additional blood draws and questionnaires over a roughly 2-month period. Before DNA extraction, blood samples from the prospective study were shipped at room temperature or frozen.

Sequenced: PBMCs or T cells enriched from blood (not recorded which). The origin of this receptor is a woman aged 50 to 60 who had recovered from COVID-19. This chain is built from TRBV9 and TRBJ2-3; 7 central bases correspond to TRBD1. The CDR3 protein: CASSLRQGSVDTQYF. The bases read TGTGCCAGCAGCTTGCGACAGGGCTCTGTGGATACGCAGTATTTT.